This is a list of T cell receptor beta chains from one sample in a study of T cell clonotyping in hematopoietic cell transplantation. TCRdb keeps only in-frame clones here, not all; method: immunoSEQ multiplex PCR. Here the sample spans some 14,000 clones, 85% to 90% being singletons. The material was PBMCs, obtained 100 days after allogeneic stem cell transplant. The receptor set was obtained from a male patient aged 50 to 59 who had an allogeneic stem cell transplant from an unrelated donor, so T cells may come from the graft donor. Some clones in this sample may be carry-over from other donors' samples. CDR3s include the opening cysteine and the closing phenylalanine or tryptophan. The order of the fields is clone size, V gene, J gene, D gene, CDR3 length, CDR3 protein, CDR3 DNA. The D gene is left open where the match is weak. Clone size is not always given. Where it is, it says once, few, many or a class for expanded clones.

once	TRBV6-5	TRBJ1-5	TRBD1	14	CASSYDRAYQPQHF	TGTGCCAGCAGTTACGACAGGGCTTATCAGCCCCAGCATTTT
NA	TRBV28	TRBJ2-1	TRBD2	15	CASSLQTSGSVREFF	TGTGCCAGCAGTTTACAAACTAGCGGGAGCGTAAGGGAGTTCTTC
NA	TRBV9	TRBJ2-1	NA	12	CASSQGGHEQFF	TGTGCCAGCAGCCAGGGTGGTCATGAGCAGTTCTTC
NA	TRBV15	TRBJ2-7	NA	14	CATSRVASSYEQYF	TGTGCCACCAGCAGAGTTGCTTCGTCCTACGAGCAGTACTTC
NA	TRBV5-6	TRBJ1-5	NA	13	CASSFWGGQPQHF	TGTGCCAGCAGCTTCTGGGGTGGACAGCCCCAGCATTTT
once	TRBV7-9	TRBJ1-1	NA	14	CASSSRPRNTEAFF	TGTGCCAGCAGCTCTCGACCGAGGAACACTGAAGCTTTCTTT
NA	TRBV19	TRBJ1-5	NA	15	CASSIILAATKPQHF	TGTGCCAGTAGTATTATCTTGGCGGCAACCAAGCCCCAGCATTTT
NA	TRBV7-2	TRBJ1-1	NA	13	CASSLVLEGEAFF	TGTGCCAGCAGCTTAGTTTTGGAGGGTGAAGCTTTCTTT
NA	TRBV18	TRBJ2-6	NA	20	CASSTGLYKARESGANVLTF	TGTGCCAGCTCCACAGGACTCTACAAGGCTCGGGAGTCTGGGGCCAACGTCCTGACTTTC
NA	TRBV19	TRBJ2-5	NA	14	CASSGQIPQETQYF	TGTGCCAGTAGTGGGCAGATACCGCAAGAGACCCAGTACTTC
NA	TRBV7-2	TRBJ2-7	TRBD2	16	CASSLVSILAGYEQYF	TGTGCCAGCAGCTTAGTCAGCATTCTAGCGGGATATGAGCAGTACTTC
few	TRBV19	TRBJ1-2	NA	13	CASSEGNTYGYTF	TGTGCCAGTAGCGAAGGTAACACCTATGGCTACACCTTC
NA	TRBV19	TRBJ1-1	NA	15	CASSISIGANAEAFF	TGTGCCAGTAGTATCTCCATCGGGGCGAACGCTGAAGCTTTCTTT
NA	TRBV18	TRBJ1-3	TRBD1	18	CASSLQPGQVHSGNTIYF	TGTGCCAGCTCACTCCAACCGGGACAGGTTCACTCTGGAAACACCATATATTTT
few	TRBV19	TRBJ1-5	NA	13	CASSRASNQPQHF	TGTGCCAGTAGTAGGGCTAGCAATCAGCCCCAGCATTTT
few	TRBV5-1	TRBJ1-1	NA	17	CASSYRDGGHMNTEAFF	TGCGCCAGCAGCTACCGCGATGGGGGGCACATGAACACTGAAGCTTTCTTT
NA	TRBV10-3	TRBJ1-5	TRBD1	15	CAISGTGQGGQPQHF	TGTGCCATCAGCGGCACCGGACAGGGGGGACAGCCCCAGCATTTT
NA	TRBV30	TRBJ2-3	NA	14	CAWSVGAITDTQYF	TGTGCCTGGAGCGTGGGGGCCATCACAGATACGCAGTATTTT
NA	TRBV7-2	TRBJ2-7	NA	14	CASSLRSPYYEQYF	TGTGCCAGCAGCTTAAGGAGCCCCTACTACGAGCAGTACTTC
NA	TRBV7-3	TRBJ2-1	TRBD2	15	CASSLKLAGVSEQFF	TGTGCCAGCAGCTTAAAACTAGCGGGAGTTAGTGAGCAGTTCTTC
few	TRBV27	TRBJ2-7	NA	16	CASSSRTEEFSAPKYF	TGTGCCAGCAGTTCCCGGACGGAAGAGTTTTCAGCTCCTAAGTACTTC
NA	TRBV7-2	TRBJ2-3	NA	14	CASSFRPGTDTQYF	TGTGCCAGCAGCTTTAGACCGGGAACAGATACGCAGTATTTT
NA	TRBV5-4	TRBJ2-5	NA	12	CASSLVGETQYF	TGTGCCAGCAGCTTGGTCGGCGAGACCCAGTACTTC
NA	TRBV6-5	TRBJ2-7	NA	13	CASSYLAEGEQYF	TGTGCCAGCAGTTACTTGGCGGAGGGCGAGCAGTACTTC
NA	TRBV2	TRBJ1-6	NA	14	CASRGSGVGSPLHF	TGTGCCAGCAGAGGCAGCGGGGTTGGGTCACCCCTCCACTTT
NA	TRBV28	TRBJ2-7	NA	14	CASSPSGIPYEQYF	TGTGCCAGCAGCCCAAGCGGAATTCCCTACGAGCAGTACTTC
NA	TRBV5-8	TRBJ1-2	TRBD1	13	CASSRGQGYGYTF	TGTGCCAGCAGCCGTGGACAGGGGTATGGCTACACCTTC
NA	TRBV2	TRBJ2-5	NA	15	CARKQALSWQETQYF	TGTGCCAGAAAACAGGCCCTGAGTTGGCAAGAGACCCAGTACTTC
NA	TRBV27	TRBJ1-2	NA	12	CASSSGGYGYTF	TGTGCCAGCTCCTCGGGGGGCTATGGCTACACCTTC
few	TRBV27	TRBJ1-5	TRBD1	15	CASSGTGHYNQPQHF	TGTGCCAGCTCAGGGACAGGGCATTACAATCAGCCCCAGCATTTT
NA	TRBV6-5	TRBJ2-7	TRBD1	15	CASSPRTGDPLEQYF	TGTGCCAGCAGTCCCCGGACAGGCGACCCTTTAGAGCAGTACTTC
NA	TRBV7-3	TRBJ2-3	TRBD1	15	CASSQGQVGTDTQYF	TGTGCCAGCAGCCAGGGACAGGTCGGGACAGATACGCAGTATTTT
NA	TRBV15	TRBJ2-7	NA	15	CATSREGEGAYEQYF	TGTGCCACCAGCAGAGAAGGAGAGGGGGCCTACGAGCAGTACTTC
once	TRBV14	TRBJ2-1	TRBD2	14	CASSLGTSGSRKFF	TGTGCCAGCAGCCTCGGGACTAGCGGGAGTCGGAAGTTCTTC
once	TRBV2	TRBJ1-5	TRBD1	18	CASSRYRGRNYGNQPQHF	TGTGCCAGCAGCCGATACAGGGGGCGAAATTACGGCAATCAGCCCCAGCATTTT
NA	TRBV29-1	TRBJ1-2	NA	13	CSGGGGDDYGYTF	TGCAGCGGTGGAGGGGGTGATGACTATGGCTACACCTTC
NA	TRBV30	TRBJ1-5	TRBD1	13	CAWSQGAAEPQHF	TGTGCCTGGTCCCAGGGGGCGGCGGAGCCCCAGCATTTT
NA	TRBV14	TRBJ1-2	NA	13	CASSQGGNYGYTF	TGTGCCAGCAGCCAAGGAGGGAACTATGGCTACACCTTC
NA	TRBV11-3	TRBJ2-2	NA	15	CASSQRQGGTGELFF	TGTGCCAGCAGCCAACGACAGGGAGGAACCGGGGAGCTGTTTTTT
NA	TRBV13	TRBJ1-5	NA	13	CASSFQGSQPQHF	TGTGCCAGCAGCTTCCAGGGAAGCCAGCCCCAGCATTTT
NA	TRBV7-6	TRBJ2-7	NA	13	CASSLFGRSEQYF	TGTGCCAGCAGCTTATTTGGGCGGAGCGAGCAGTACTTC
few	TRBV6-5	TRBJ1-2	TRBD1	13	CASSVSQGAGYTF	TGTGCCAGCAGTGTTTCACAGGGGGCGGGCTACACCTTC
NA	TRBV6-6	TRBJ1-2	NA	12	CASSYERIRYTF	TGTGCCAGCAGTTACGAACGGATTCGCTACACCTTC
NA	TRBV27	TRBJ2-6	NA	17	CASKQGSLKIGANVLTF	TGTGCCAGCAAGCAGGGGAGTCTTAAAATTGGGGCCAACGTCCTGACTTTC
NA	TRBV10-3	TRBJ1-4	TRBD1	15	CAISEVDRGGEKLFF	TGTGCCATCAGTGAGGTAGACAGGGGTGGTGAAAAACTGTTTTTT
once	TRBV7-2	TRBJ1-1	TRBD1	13	CASLREGATEAFF	TGTGCCAGCCTGCGGGAGGGGGCCACTGAAGCTTTCTTT
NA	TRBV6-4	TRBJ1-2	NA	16	CASSDAYSAVRYGYTF	TGTGCCAGCAGTGACGCGTATAGTGCAGTACGATATGGCTACACCTTC
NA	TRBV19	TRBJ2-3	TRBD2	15	CASSISGSEGDTQYF	TGTGCCAGTAGTATTAGCGGGAGTGAGGGAGATACGCAGTATTTT
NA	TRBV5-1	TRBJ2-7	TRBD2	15	CASSPSASGSYEQYF	TGCGCCAGCAGCCCGTCGGCTAGCGGATCCTACGAGCAGTACTTC
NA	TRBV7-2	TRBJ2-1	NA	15	CASSRPGPPPNEQFF	TGTGCCAGCAGTCGCCCGGGACCCCCGCCCAATGAGCAGTTCTTC
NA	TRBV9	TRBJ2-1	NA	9	CASTKEQFF	TGTGCCAGCACAAAGGAGCAGTTCTTC
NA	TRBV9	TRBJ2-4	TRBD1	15	CASSALPGTENIQYF	TGTGCCAGCAGCGCCTTACCCGGGACAGAAAACATTCAGTACTTC
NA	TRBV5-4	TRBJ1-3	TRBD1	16	CASSLWTGQTGNTIYF	TGTGCCAGCAGCTTGTGGACGGGACAGACTGGAAACACCATATATTTT
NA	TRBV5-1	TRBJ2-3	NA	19	CASSSSWAGPRETTNTQYF	TGCGCCAGCAGCTCCTCGTGGGCCGGACCCCGGGAAACCACCAATACGCAGTATTTT
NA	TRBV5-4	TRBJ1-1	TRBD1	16	CASSLVEQGPNTEAFF	TGTGCCAGCAGCTTGGTAGAACAGGGGCCGAACACTGAAGCTTTCTTT